A single sample is the source of the 3 T cell receptor beta chains below, sequenced in a study of low-dose radiotherapy and immunotherapy resistance in tumors. Covering alpha and beta chains, TRAV- and TRBV-specific primers were used for the first-strand cDNA. Amplification, which lasted roughly 22 PCR cycles, used a constant-region primer and V-primer adapter to amplify TCRs. TCRdb fed the reads into MiXCR, producing one record per CDR3 protein. The sample has tens of thousands of distinct CDR3 sequences, about 25% seen once. Time point noted: before trial treatment. Sequences were derived from PBMCs, sampled before treatment. Receptor source: a male donor with prostate cancer.

This clonotype was counted ten times or more. The chain carries TRBV3-1 and TRBJ1-1; D ambiguous. Trimming took off 2 bases at V and 1 base at J, with 8 bases between the two ends. Germline CDR1 and CDR2: LGHDT and YNNKEL (reference sequence). The CDR3 covers 14 residues. The CDR3 is CASSQRAPNTEAFF. The CDR3 nucleotides are TGTGCCAGCAGCCAACGAGCACCGAACACTGAAGCTTTCTTT.

Comments on this clonotype: Because the CDR3's place on the DNA is in doubt, the DNA is left out and the CDR3 is given as listed by TCRdb. The V gene is TRBV7-2, the J gene TRBJ2-2; TRBD2 reflects the table's D call only, with no check against the DNA. Germline V gene data show CDR1 as SGHTA and CDR2 as FQGNSA. 16 amino acids form the CDR3, both terminal residues included. CDR3 residues: CASSFSSGVTRGAVFF.

As concerns this clonotype: A read error is the likely source, as a far larger clone sits one nucleotide away. The chain carries TRBV15 and TRBJ2-1; D uncertain. This CDR3 has 12 residues. The germline V gene has CDR1 LNHNV and CDR2 YYDKDF (reference sequence). V gave up 5 bases and J gave up 10 bases, with 12 bases separating them. CDR3 amino acids: CATSGRSYEQFF. In nucleotides, the CDR3 is TGTGCCACCAGCGGCCGTTCCTACGAGCAGTTCTTC.